These 24 T cell receptor beta chains came from one sample sequenced in a study of blood T cells in healthy people across ages. Through a sample-barcoded 5' primer and a J-beta primer mix, a second PCR was run for about 6 to 12 cycles. Using its own MiXCR run on the 5' RACE reads, TCRdb lists one record per CDR3 protein. Here the sample spans around 1,800,000 distinct CDR3 sequences, 39% being singletons. Sequenced input: blood. These receptors were collected from a human donor in good health.

The chain couples TRBV15 to TRBJ2-3, with 10 bases aligning to TRBD1. The CDR3 is made up of 14 amino acids. V lost 3 bases, J lost 5 bases, and 2 bases stayed unmatched. Germline V CDR1 and CDR2: LNHNV, YYDKDF (reference sequence). The CDR3 here is CATSRDRGGDTQYF. In DNA, the CDR3 is TGTGCCACCAGCAGGGACAGGGGGGGAGATACGCAGTATTTT.

This chain joins TRBV7-2 and TRBJ2-3, with D hard to call. V shed 5 bases and J shed 0 bases, with 12 bases lying between them. Germline V CDR1 and CDR2: SGHTA, FQGNSA. The CDR3 contains 15 residues. Here the CDR3 DNA reads TGTGCCAGCAGCCTTGACTTGCGGAGCACAGATACGCAGTATTTT. It is translated as CASSLDLRSTDTQYF.

Points on this clonotype: Compared with germline, one end of the junction differs, possibly owing to a read error. This chain uses TRBV12-3 or TRBV12-4 with TRBJ2-5, with D uncertain. CDR3 size: 13 residues. This chain's CDR3 is CANSLSGKETQYF. The CDR3, as DNA: TGTGCCAACAGTTTATCGGGCAAAGAGACCCAGTACTTC.

This rearrangement joins TRBV6-2 or TRBV6-3 to TRBJ2-5; D gene unclear. Judging by the DNA end, TRBJ2-7 fits better; the J call may be wrong. Germline V gene sequence: CDR1 MNHEY, CDR2 SVGEGT. CDR3 length: 15 amino acids. The CDR3 coding sequence is TGTGCCAGCAGTTACTCACACAAACCCCAACTCGAGCAGTACTTC. This translates into CASSYSHKPQLEQYF.

CDR3 in DNA: TGTGCCAGCAGCTTAGTCGCGGGGGCGAGTGGGCAGAACACTGAAGCTTTCTTT. Protein sequence: CASSLVAGASGQNTEAFF. The chain combines TRBV7-9 with TRBJ1-1, with D possibly being TRBD1 (6 bases). CDR3 length equals 18 residues. Looked up from germline, CDR1 is SEHNR and CDR2 is FQNEAQ (reference sequence). The V gene lost 1 base and the J gene lost 1 base, with 19 bases spanning the gap.

The gene calls are TRBV5-1 and TRBJ2-5, with D perhaps given as TRBD1 or TRBD2 (5 bases each). Trimming stripped 2 bases from V and 0 bases from J, with 11 bases between. The CDR3 loop spans 15 amino acids. Germline values: CDR1 SGHRS, CDR2 YFSETQ. This CDR3 reads CASSFLGTNQETQYF. The CDR3 bases are TGCGCCAGCAGCTTTTTAGGGACCAACCAAGAGACCCAGTACTTC.

This clonotype came up a few times. The chain uses TRBV7-2 and TRBJ1-2; 7 bases fit TRBD1. Germline V gene sequence: CDR1 SGHTA, CDR2 FQGNSA. This CDR3 has 14 residues. With V trimmed by 5 bases and J by 4 bases, 7 bases remained unmatched. CDR3 amino acids: CASSLTGQAYGYTF. The CDR3 DNA reads as TGTGCCAGCAGCCTGACCGGACAGGCCTATGGCTACACCTTC.

The DNA of the CDR3 is TGCAGTGCTAGGCTGACAGCTACCTACGAGCAGTACTTC. Protein: CSARLTATYEQYF. The V and J genes are TRBV20-1 and TRBJ2-7; tentative D call: TRBD1 (5 bases). The germline V gene has CDR1 DFQATT and CDR2 SNEGSKA (reference sequence). CDR3 length: 13 amino acids. V lost 3 bases to trimming and J lost 2 bases, with 11 bases between them.

Worth noting for this clonotype: The junction does not match germline at one end; this may be a read error. The rearrangement joins TRBV5-6 to TRBJ2-4; D remains ambiguous. Germline V gene lookup returns CDR1 SGHDT and CDR2 YYEEEE. This CDR3 contains 16 residues. The CDR3 sequence: CASSLGWVEPATIQYF. The CDR3 DNA sequence: TGTGCCAGCAGCTTGGGATGGGTGGAGCCAGCAACGATTCAGTATTTC.

This chain links TRBV6-2 or TRBV6-3 with TRBJ1-1, with TRBD1 as a possible D gene (6 bases). The germline CDR1 and CDR2 sequences are MNHEY and SVGEGT. Trimming took 0 bases from V and 4 from J, leaving 12 bases between them. The CDR3 spans 15 residues. In DNA, the CDR3 is TGTGCCAGCAGTTACTCACGGACAGTCAGCACTGAAGCTTTCTTT. Protein sequence: CASSYSRTVSTEAFF.

V usage is TRBV7-2 and J usage is TRBJ1-1; possibly TRBD1 for D (5 bases). The CDR3 has 15 residues. In germline, CDR1 is SGHTA, CDR2 FQGNSA. Trimming shortened V by 8 bases and J by 3 bases, and 19 bases separated the two germline ends. The CDR3 loop reads CASGGGVEEDTEAFF. CDR3 in DNA: TGTGCCAGCGGTGGGGGTGTGGAGGAAGACACTGAAGCTTTCTTT.

This clonotype has only a few counts. The J gene is TRBJ2-1, the V gene TRBV7-2; 9 nucleotides align to TRBD2. Germline V CDR1 and CDR2: SGHTA, FQGNSA. The J segment lost 4 bases and the V segment lost 5 bases, leaving 9 bases of the junction unmatched. The CDR3 has 16 amino acids. The CDR3, as DNA: TGTGCCAGCAGCACCAGTAGCGGGGGACCTTACAATGAGCAGTTCTTC. Translation gives CASSTSSGGPYNEQFF.

This clonotype was detected only a few times. V gene TRBV7-9 combines with J gene TRBJ1-2, with D possibly being TRBD1 (6 bases). With 5 bases removed from V and 8 bases from J, the gap between germline ends came to 24 bases. Germline V gives CDR1 SEHNR, CDR2 FQNEAQ (reference sequence). The CDR3 totals 16 residues. CDR3 residues: CASSRLQGTLGRGYTF. CDR3 sequence (DNA): TGTGCCAGCAGCCGCTTACAGGGTACCCTAGGTCGCGGCTACACCTTC.

This clonotype was picked up a small number of times. The gene calls are TRBV5-6 and TRBJ1-6; D not certain. The CDR3 is 15 amino acids. Per germline, CDR1 SGHDT and CDR2 YYEEEE. The ends were cut back, 3 bases at V and 6 bases at J, with 13 bases in the middle. DNA of the CDR3: TGTGCCAGCAGCTGGACTACAGATTCTAATTCACCCCTCCACTTT. It yields the protein CASSWTTDSNSPLHF.

V is TRBV7-9 and J is TRBJ2-3; D may match TRBD1 or TRBD2 (5 bases each). Trimming took off 5 bases at V and 1 base at J, with 13 bases between the two ends. CDR1 and CDR2 (germline): SEHNR, FQNEAQ (reference sequence). The CDR3 has 15 residues. This chain's CDR3 is CASSLGTYRTDTQYF. CDR3 coding DNA: TGTGCCAGCAGCCTCGGGACCTATCGCACAGATACGCAGTATTTT.

The chain couples TRBV5-1 to TRBJ1-2; tentatively, D is TRBD1 (5 bases). V was clipped by 0 bases and J by 3 bases, with 12 bases between them. The CDR3 contains 15 residues. The V gene's germline CDR1 is SGHRS and CDR2 YFSETQ. The CDR3 DNA reads as TGCGCCAGCAGCTTGGGGGACCCTGAGGACTATGGCTACACCTTC. It yields the protein CASSLGDPEDYGYTF.

The chain joins TRBV7-9 to TRBJ1-2, with D possibly being TRBD1 (6 bases). V was clipped by 1 base and J by 2 bases, with 14 bases between them. The CDR3 sequence is 16 residues long. The germline gives CDR1 SEHNR, CDR2 FQNEAQ (reference sequence). CDR3 DNA: TGTGCCAGCAGCTTAGTTTTAAGGACAGTGAACTATGGCTACACCTTC. Its translation is CASSLVLRTVNYGYTF.

This clonotype was seen more than once but under ten times. The rearrangement links TRBV6-2 or TRBV6-3 to TRBJ1-1; weak D call: TRBD1 (5 bases). CDR3 length equals 14 residues. Germline loops: CDR1 MNHEY, CDR2 SVGEGT. V lost 1 base to trimming and J lost 4 bases, with 10 bases between them. The CDR3 region is CASSYLGEFTEAFF. The CDR3 DNA is TGTGCCAGCAGTTACTTGGGGGAATTCACTGAAGCTTTCTTT.

The DNA of the CDR3 is TGTGCCAGCAGCTTGGACTACCCTACGCAGTATTTT. Translating gives CASSLDYPTQYF. V usage is TRBV5-5 and J usage is TRBJ2-3; D gene ambiguous. V lost 0 bases and J lost 8, with 7 bases in between. This CDR3 region has 12 residues. Germline CDR1 and CDR2: SGHKS and YYEKEE (reference sequence).

The chain links TRBV7-2 to TRBJ2-1; a weak D match, TRBD1 (5 bases). With 1 base removed from V and 8 bases from J, the gap between germline ends came to 15 bases. This CDR3 has 15 amino acids. CDR1 is SGHTA, CDR2 FQGNSA, per germline. CDR3: CASSLGPDSWDEQFF. The CDR3 DNA reads TGTGCCAGCAGCTTAGGTCCCGACAGTTGGGATGAGCAGTTCTTC. The full variable domain, its missing parts supplied by reference TRBV7-2 and TRBJ2-1, is GAGVSQSPSNKVTEKGKDVELRCDPISGHTALYWYRQSLGQGLEFLIYFQGNSAPDKSGLPSDRFSAERTGGSVSTLTIQRTQQEDSAVYLCASSLGPDSWDEQFFGPGTRLTVL.

V gene TRBV11-3 combines with J gene TRBJ2-1; TRBD2 matches 12 bases. Germline lookup yields CDR1 SGHNT and CDR2 YENEEA. This CDR3 is built from 17 residues. V lost 5 bases to trimming and J lost 4 bases; unmatched junction nucleotides: 9. The CDR3, as DNA: TGTGCCAGCAGCGCGGCCACCGGACTAGCGGGGTACAATGAGCAGTTCTTC. Translating it yields CASSAATGLAGYNEQFF.

The sample holds a few counts of this clonotype. The CDR3 DNA reads as TGTGCCACTGGTGTACGGGAGACCCAGTACTTC. This codes for CATGVRETQYF. This rearrangement joins TRBV24-1 to TRBJ2-5; D remains ambiguous. The germline V and J ends were trimmed by 10 bases and 5 bases, with 10 bases remaining between them. Germline-derived CDR1 and CDR2 are KGHDR and SFDVKD. The CDR3 length is 11 residues.

This clonotype was seen many times. The chain combines TRBV20-1 with TRBJ2-3; the D is unclear. The germline gives CDR1 DFQATT, CDR2 SNEGSKA (reference sequence). This CDR3 is built from 12 residues. Trimming stripped 1 base from V and 6 bases from J, with 8 bases between. CDR3: CSARGYADTQYF. The DNA for the CDR3 is TGCAGTGCTAGAGGGTATGCGGATACGCAGTATTTT.

The chain carries TRBV4-2 and TRBJ1-5; D is ambiguous. Germline assignment: CDR1 LGHNA and CDR2 YNFKEQ. This CDR3 region has 15 residues. V lost 2 bases to trimming and J lost 4 bases, with 12 bases between them. Written as DNA, the CDR3 is TGTGCCAGCAGCCAAAACAGACGGGGTAATCAGCCCCAGCATTTT. Its protein is CASSQNRRGNQPQHF.